One T cell receptor (beta chain) is described in this entry. This sample is part of a study of control samples from healthy donors and cancer patients. The repertoire was sequenced with immunoSEQ multiplex PCR; TCRdb's copy has only in-frame clones and lacks some. The data contain roughly 150,000 clones, roughly 92% of them singletons. V was cut by 0 bases and J by 4 bases, with 13 bases left in between. This CDR3 has 16 amino acids. Germline values: CDR1 SGHVS, CDR2 FQNEAQ. This sequence was found in a woman in her thirties in good health. The V call is TRBV7-8, the J call TRBJ1-5, with D possibly TRBD1 on 5 matching bases. The sequenced material came from blood. The chain's CDR3 is CASSLAGSPGNQPQHF. CDR3 sequence (DNA): TGTGCCAGCAGCTTAGCGGGCTCCCCAGGGAATCAGCCCCAGCATTTT.